The subject of this entry is one T cell receptor (beta chain). The method was immunoSEQ multiplex PCR; TCRdb's version includes in-frame clones alone and lacks a portion of them. The sample shows tens of thousands of clones, approximately 81% of them seen only once. These data belong to a study of OX40 agonist ivuxolimab in advanced cancers. This CDR3 contains 14 residues. Germline CDR1 reads SNHLY; CDR2 reads FYNNEI. Between the trimmed V and J ends, which lost 5 bases and 4 bases, there was a span of 14 bases. The chain combines TRBV2 with TRBJ2-5, with D possibly called TRBD1 or TRBD2 (7 bases each). The sample was CD4+ or CD8+ T cells sorted from blood, taken in a trial of the OX40 agonist ivuxolimab. The TCR was taken from an adult with an advanced solid tumor such as melanoma, head and neck, liver or kidney cancer. CDR3 sequence reads: CASSRQGGTETQYF. DNA of the CDR3: TGTGCCAGCAGTCGACAGGGAGGGACAGAGACCCAGTACTTC.